The rows below give T cell receptor beta chains drawn from one sample of a study of T-cell memory formation after mild COVID-19. TCRdb ran MiXCR on the 5' RACE reads and lists one entry per CDR3 protein. The sample has about 350,000 distinct CDR3 sequences, roughly 15% seen once. Material: PBMCs or a T cell subset sorted from them (not recorded which). The receptors come from a young man who had mild COVID-19 (a few samples of this study predate the infection). Cell type and time point are not known. The CDR3 runs from the conserved cysteine through the conserved F or W. A D gene is named only where the DNA matches it firmly. Some rows mark clone size as missing; the rest say once, few, many or name a class of expanded clone.

TRBD2	TRBJ2-5	TRBV27	-	CASSALAGQETQYF	TGTGCCAGCAGTGCACTAGCGGGACAAGAGACCCAGTACTTC
TRBD1	TRBJ2-2	TRBV29-1	-	CSVRQGETGELFF	TGCAGCGTCAGACAGGGTGAGACCGGGGAGCTGTTTTTT
-	TRBJ2-7	TRBV6-2/TRBV6-3	-	CASGGGEQYF	TGTGCCAGCGGCGGTGGGGAGCAGTACTTC
-	TRBJ2-1	TRBV20-1	-	CSATYPWGDEQFF	TGCAGTGCTACCTACCCGTGGGGGGATGAGCAGTTCTTC
-	TRBJ1-5	TRBV18	-	CASSPQEDQPQHF	TGTGCCAGCTCACCGCAGGAGGATCAGCCCCAGCATTTT
TRBD1	TRBJ1-5	TRBV7-2	many	CASSAGTGGSQPQHF	TGTGCCAGCAGCGCCGGGACAGGGGGCAGTCAGCCCCAGCATTTT
-	TRBJ1-2	TRBV9	-	CASSLAGAEFSGYTF	TGTGCCAGCAGCCTGGCAGGGGCGGAATTTTCTGGCTACACCTTC
-	TRBJ2-5	TRBV2	many	CASKGLSETQYF	TGTGCCAGCAAAGGACTGAGCGAGACCCAGTACTTC
-	TRBJ1-3	TRBV4-3	-	CASSQDTGDSGNTIYF	TGCGCCAGCAGCCAAGATACGGGCGACTCTGGAAACACCATATATTTT
-	TRBJ2-3	TRBV24-1	-	CATWLRGRVGYF	TGTGCCACCTGGCTCAGGGGCAGGGTGGGGTATTTT
-	TRBJ2-5	TRBV12-3/TRBV12-4	many	CASSLSRVKTQYF	TGTGCCAGCAGTTTAAGCAGGGTTAAGACCCAGTACTTC
-	TRBJ1-6	TRBV7-9	-	CASRDRVHSPLHF	TGTGCCAGCAGGGACAGAGTCCATTCACCCCTCCACTTT
-	TRBJ1-1	TRBV7-3	few	CASSLSAGEYAEAFF	TGTGCCAGCAGCTTAAGTGCGGGGGAATACGCTGAAGCTTTCTTT
TRBD1	TRBJ1-1	TRBV29-1	few	CSAARQGGNTEAFF	TGCAGCGCGGCCAGACAGGGCGGGAACACTGAAGCTTTCTTT